This section outlines one T cell receptor (beta chain) sequence together with its context. The cDNA for TCR beta came from 5'RACE template switching with UMIs. From its re-call of the 5' RACE reads, TCRdb lists each CDR3 protein once, without DNA. This sample's clone table lists some 120,000 distinct CDR3 sequences. The data originate from a study of T cells expressing NK-cell markers. This TCR was recovered from a woman between 18 and 70 years old in good health. Sequencing was performed on blood T cells: a sorted CD56 or NKG2C T cell subset, CD4+ or CD8+ T cells, or bulk PBMC T cells (not recorded which).

The CDR3 loop reads CATSRDQGSWTADTEAFF. The chain combines TRBV15 with TRBJ1-1; TCRdb proposes TRBD1, but this gene call is untestable without DNA. Germline CDR1 is LNHNV and CDR2 is YYDKDF (reference sequence). This CDR3 has 18 amino acids.